This entry is about one TCR beta chain. The record originates from a study of blood T cell repertoires in COVID-19. Overall study context: The samples span acute and convalescent COVID-19 from the United States, Italy and Spain. The analysed material was cDNA or gDNA that came from T cells, B-cell-depleted T cells, or PBMCs.

How the authors handled the data: Scientists estimated how many nucleated cells there were by amplifying reference gene primers. Libraries were prepared by immunoSEQ multiplex PCR; TCRdb keeps only in-frame clonotypes and omits some of them. That table furnishes V, J and clone size, whereas the DNA furnished D and trimming. Counted here are 45,000 or so clones, approximately 90% occurring once; the ten biggest clones make up 13%. This CDR3 has 15 amino acids. CDR1 and CDR2 (germline): SGHDT, YYEEEE. V gave up 2 bases and J gave up 0 bases; unmatched junction bases: 4. The sequenced sample consisted of peripheral blood. This sequence joins TRBV5-6 and TRBJ2-7, with 8 bases aligning to TRBD1. This clonotype originated in an elderly man with acute or convalescent COVID-19. CDR3 DNA: TGTGCCAGCAGCTTAGGACAGGGTGGCTCCTACGAGCAGTACTTC. Protein product: CASSLGQGGSYEQYF.